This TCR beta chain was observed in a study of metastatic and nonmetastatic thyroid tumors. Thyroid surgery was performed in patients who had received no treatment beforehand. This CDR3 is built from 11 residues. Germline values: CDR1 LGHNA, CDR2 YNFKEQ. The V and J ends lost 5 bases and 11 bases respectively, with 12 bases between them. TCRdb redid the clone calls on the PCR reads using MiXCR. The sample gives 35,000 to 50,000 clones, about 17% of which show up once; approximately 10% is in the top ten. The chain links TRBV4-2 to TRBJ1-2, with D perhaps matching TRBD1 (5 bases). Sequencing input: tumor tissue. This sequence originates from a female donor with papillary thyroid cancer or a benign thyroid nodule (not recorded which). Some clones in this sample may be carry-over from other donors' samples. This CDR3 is CASSNRFKYTF. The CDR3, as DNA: TGTGCCAGCAGCAACAGGTTCAAATACACCTTC.